Presented here are 15 T cell receptor beta chains from one specimen sequenced in a study of post-analysis software for immune sequencing data (dated by TCRdb to between 2014 and 2017). The research as a whole found: Roughly 5 TRBV segments, including TRBV5-6, TRBV5-1 and TRBV20-1, were significantly more frequent in patients than controls.

Library preparation used PCR. Instrument used: Illumina HiSeq 2500. To reduce PCR and sequencing biases, unique molecular identifiers were built into the TCR beta cDNA libraries. TCRdb's own reprocessing of the public reads used fastp at Q25 and MiXCR and kept productive beta chains. Here each entry gathers all rows of one CDR3 protein and keeps the most common genes and DNA. For this sample there are roughly 670,000 distinct CDR3 sequences; around 60% appear just once. Of the sample, over 9% falls within the top ten clones. Their antigens remain unidentified. Sequences were obtained from blood. Receptors were obtained from a girl aged 2 to 10 with multiple sclerosis.

The chain recombines TRBV20-1 with TRBJ2-1, with 12 bases matching TRBD2. Germline V gene lookup returns CDR1 DFQATT and CDR2 SNEGSKA (reference sequence). V lost 5 bases to trimming and J lost 5 bases; unmatched junction nucleotides: 4. The CDR3 covers 14 residues. CDR3 sequence (DNA): TGCAGTGCTTACTGGACTAGCGGGAACAATGAGCAGTTCTTC. Its protein product is CSAYWTSGNNEQFF.

The chain recombines TRBV11-2 with TRBJ2-3; 8 positions agree with TRBD2. The V segment lost 2 bases and the J segment 1 base; nucleotides outside the gene matches: 11. The CDR3 totals 18 residues. CDR1 and CDR2 (germline): SGHAT, FQNNGV. In DNA, the CDR3 is TGTGCCAGCAGCTTAATCGGCCTTAGCGGGACCCGCACAGATACGCAGTATTTT. Its protein is CASSLIGLSGTRTDTQYF.

The J gene is TRBJ2-5, the V gene TRBV7-9; 10 positions agree with TRBD1. This CDR3 is built from 16 residues. J gave up 0 bases and V 3 bases, and 4 bases lay outside the gene matches. The germline V gene encodes CDR1 SEHNR and CDR2 FQNEAQ (reference sequence). DNA for the CDR3: TGTGCCAGCAGCTTTAAGACAGGGGGCAACCAAGAGACCCAGTACTTC. The encoded protein is CASSFKTGGNQETQYF.

The chain is built from TRBV20-1 and TRBJ2-3; 9 positions match TRBD2. With 4 bases clipped from V and 4 bases from J, the junction kept 3 bases outside the gene matches. The CDR3 has 13 residues. CDR1 is DFQATT, CDR2 SNEGSKA, per germline (reference sequence). The CDR3, as DNA: TGCAGTGCTATAGGCGGGGGGGCAGATACGCAGTATTTT. Protein sequence: CSAIGGGADTQYF.

As DNA, the CDR3 is TGCAGTGCTAGAGTTCCGCCCGGGACTAGCGGGGGGAGCACAGATACGCAGTATTTT. It yields the protein CSARVPPGTSGGSTDTQYF. The chain couples TRBV20-1 to TRBJ2-3, with 15 bases identical to TRBD2. Unmatched junction bases numbered 8, after V lost 1 base and J lost 0 bases. Germline V CDR1 and CDR2: DFQATT, SNEGSKA (reference sequence). The CDR3 has 19 residues.

This clonotype was detected a few times. The chain uses TRBV6-5 and TRBJ1-2; 8 bases match TRBD1. V lost 5 bases to trimming and J lost 8 bases; unmatched junction nucleotides: 7. The CDR3 is 13 amino acids. CDR1 and CDR2 (germline): MNHEY, SVGAGI. This CDR3 reads CASSAQGVGGYTF. CDR3 coding DNA: TGTGCCAGCAGTGCACAGGGGGTGGGCGGCTACACCTTC.

This chain uses TRBV12-3 or TRBV12-4 with TRBJ2-5; D might be TRBD1 (6 bases). With 0 bases removed from V and 1 base from J, the gap between germline ends came to 15 bases. CDR3 length equals 17 residues. CDR3 region: CASSLALGGLSQETQYF. The CDR3 DNA is TGTGCCAGCAGTTTAGCGCTTGGGGGCCTATCCCAAGAGACCCAGTACTTC.

This chain joins TRBV10-3 and TRBJ2-1; 16 nucleotides agree with TRBD2. Germline loops: CDR1 ENHRY, CDR2 SYGVKD. Losses at the gene ends were 5 bases for V and 5 bases for J; bases not matched to a gene: 9. The CDR3 totals 18 residues. CDR3 amino acids: CAISRGLAGGVPDNEQFF. The CDR3 region has the DNA TGTGCCATCAGTAGGGGACTAGCGGGAGGGGTCCCCGACAATGAGCAGTTCTTC.

For this clonotype: The junction does not match germline at one end; this may be a read error. V gene TRBV13 combines with J gene TRBJ2-7, with TRBD1 as a possible D gene (5 bases). The CDR3 sequence is 14 residues long. CDR1 is PRHDT and CDR2 is FYEKMQ in the germline V gene (reference sequence). CDR3 nucleotide sequence: TGTACCAGCAGCGTCAGGACAATCTCCTACGAGCAGTACTTC. Protein product: CTSSVRTISYEQYF.

This CDR3 is CAGKGSYEQYF. CDR3 DNA: TGTGCCGGAAAGGGTTCCTACGAGCAGTACTTC. The chain combines TRBV7-2 with TRBJ2-7; D is ambiguous. The CDR3 covers 11 residues. V was shortened by 11 bases and J by 1 base, with 9 bases between the two germline ends. Germline CDR1 SGHTA, CDR2 FQGNSA.

This clonotype has only a few counts. The chain joins TRBV29-1 to TRBJ1-1; D not resolved. Germline lookup yields CDR1 SQVTM and CDR2 ANQGSEA. Trimming took off 7 bases at V and 6 bases at J, with 9 bases between the two ends. The CDR3 has 10 amino acids. The CDR3 DNA reads as TGCAGCGGGGGAGACTCTGAAGCTTTCTTT. It translates to CSGGDSEAFF.

The chain carries TRBV6-5 and TRBJ2-6; D ambiguous. CDR1 and CDR2 (germline): MNHEY, SVGAGI. The V end lost 0 bases, the J end lost 1 base, and 7 bases lay between the germline ends. This CDR3 has 16 amino acids. The CDR3 is CASSYSGQSGANVLTF. CDR3 DNA: TGTGCCAGCAGTTACTCGGGCCAGTCTGGGGCCAACGTCCTGACTTTC.

The V gene is TRBV5-1, the J gene TRBJ2-3, with 10 bases matching TRBD2. This CDR3 is 18 amino acids long. The germline CDR1 and CDR2 sequences are SGHRS and YFSETQ. V was pared by 0 bases and J by 0 bases, with 7 bases of the junction left unmatched. DNA for the CDR3: TGCGCCAGCAGCTTGGAAGGACTAGCGGCCCCTAGCACAGATACGCAGTATTTT. Protein product: CASSLEGLAAPSTDTQYF.

V is TRBV10-3 and J is TRBJ2-5; TRBD2 aligns across 9 bases. The end of the DNA is better explained by TRBJ2-7, so the J call may be wrong. The CDR3 consists of 13 residues. Germline values: CDR1 ENHRY, CDR2 SYGVKD. The chain's CDR3 is CAIWREGQDEQYF. CDR3 nucleotides: TGTGCCATCTGGCGGGAGGGCCAAGACGAGCAGTACTTC.

The chain recombines TRBV30 with TRBJ1-5; 7 nucleotides line up with TRBD1. CDR1 and CDR2 from the germline V gene are GTSNPN and SVGIG (reference sequence). The CDR3 contains 14 residues. The V gene end was trimmed by 0 bases and the J gene end by 5 bases; junction bases not matched to a gene: 4. DNA of the CDR3: TGTGCCTGGAGTGTACTCAGGGGGTATCAGCCCCAGCATTTT. This gives the protein CAWSVLRGYQPQHF.